This TCR beta chain appears in the sequencing data of a study of CD8+ T cells in alopecia areata. The treatment here: oral pan-JAK inhibitor, 5-10 mg twice daily. Obtained from alopecia areata patients were lesional scalp punch biopsies along with peripheral blood. This clone was counted between two and nine times. Its cognate antigen is unknown. Study observations and caveats: With just one nonresponder, it is still uncertain whether baseline CD8+ expansion relates to response. Persistence in scalp and blood during tofacitinib was observed for many expanded lesional clones. For lesional scalp, especially alopecia totalis/universalis, clonality was higher than in normal scalp.

Extracted RNA was reverse transcribed, and the resulting cDNA served as sequencing template. This table comes from immunoSEQ multiplex PCR, and its TCRdb copy is limited to in-frame clones, with some not included. The sample records 110,000 to 150,000 clones, 54% being singletons. The CDR3 contains 15 residues. With V trimmed by 1 base and J by 4 bases, 7 bases remained unmatched. CDR1 and CDR2 from the germline V gene are SGHRS and YFSETQ. V is TRBV5-1 and J is TRBJ1-1; TRBD1 matches at 7 bases. This specimen was CD8+ T cells sorted from blood, taken at week 4, from a patient treated with tofacitinib. The TCR originated in a human donor with alopecia areata. The CDR3 loop reads CASSLKTGRVTEAFF. CDR3 nucleotides: TGCGCCAGCAGCTTGAAGACAGGGCGAGTCACTGAAGCTTTCTTT.